Listed here are 27 T cell receptor beta chains from one sample, sequenced in a study of tumor-infiltrating lymphocytes in primary liver carcinoma. Researchers generated TCR beta cDNA from around 0.55 ug of total RNA, relying on a constant-region primer. Library construction for TCR beta comprised three nested multiplex PCR rounds performed with slightly modified ARM-PCR. In the first two PCR rounds, TRBV1-TRBV30 forward primers were paired with a C-beta reverse primer, and each round lasted about 9 cycles. TCRdb processed the multiplex PCR reads anew with MiXCR; each CDR3 protein has one entry. The top ten hold around 7.1% of the sample, which has nearly 200,000 distinct CDR3 sequences, 65% seen once. It was unsorted whole blood that yielded blood RNA, and germline DNA was also extracted. Sequenced input: peripheral blood. The receptors stem from a woman aged 60-75 years with primary liver carcinoma and hepatitis B virus infection.

Notes on this clonotype: This may stem from a read error, because a much larger clone lies one nucleotide away. V usage is TRBV4-2 and J usage is TRBJ1-2; the D gene is possibly TRBD1 (6 bases). Germline V gene lookup returns CDR1 LGHNA and CDR2 YNFKEQ. This CDR3 spans 15 amino acids. Here the CDR3 DNA reads TGTGCCAGCAGCCAAGGCCGGGACACCATCTATGGCTGCACCTTC. It yields the protein CASSQGRDTIYGCTF.

As regards this clonotype: A much bigger clone sits one base away, suggesting this may be a read error. The chain links TRBV6-2 or TRBV6-3 to TRBJ2-1; 12 bases line up with TRBD2. The CDR3 length is 20 residues. Per the germline V gene, CDR1 is MNHEY and CDR2 is SVGEGT. J was trimmed by 5 bases and V by 7 bases; bases with no gene match: 21. CDR3 nucleotides: TGTGCCAGCATCCGACGGAGACTAGCGGGAGTAATTGGAAAGGACAATGAGCAGTTCTTC. Residues: CASIRRRLAGVIGKDNEQFF.

The rearrangement uses TRBV11-2 and TRBJ2-2; no firm D call. Deletions cut 1 base from V and 8 bases from J, with 14 bases between. From germline, CDR1 is SGHAT and CDR2 FQNNGV. CDR3 size: 15 residues. Here the CDR3 DNA reads TGTGCCAGCAGCTTAGCTAGTCGCCGCACTGGGGAGCTGTTTTTT. It translates to CASSLASRRTGELFF.

The V gene is TRBV14, the J gene TRBJ2-7; no clear D gene. The length of the CDR3 is 16 residues. Trimming took off 0 bases at V and 9 bases at J, with 21 bases between the two ends. Germline V CDR1 and CDR2: SGHDN, FVKESK. In DNA, the CDR3 is TGTGCCAGCAGCCAAGATGGGGTGGGTCCCGTGCCAGTGCAGTACTTC. It codes for CASSQDGVGPVPVQYF.

This clonotype was seen a few times. A much larger clone is a single base away; this may be a read error. The chain uses TRBV12-3 or TRBV12-4 and TRBJ1-5; possibly TRBD1 for D (6 bases). The CDR3 loop spans 16 amino acids. The ends were cut back, 1 base at V and 4 bases at J, with 14 bases in the middle. As DNA, the CDR3 is TGTGCCAGCAGTTTAGAAGGGATAGGGGGGAATCAGCCCCAGCATTTT. As protein: CASSLEGIGGNQPQHF.

In regard to this clonotype: This may be a read error, as it is one base from a much larger clone. The chain joins TRBV12-3 or TRBV12-4 to TRBJ1-1; D is undetermined. This CDR3 contains 14 residues. The CDR3 nucleotides read TGTGTCAGCAGTTTAGGGCACAAGAACACTGAAGCTTTCTTT. This sequence encodes CVSSLGHKNTEAFF.

As to this clonotype: Since the CDR3 does not end with the conserved phenylalanine or tryptophan, this likely comes from a read error. The CDR3 loop reads CSVEQGDGYGYTL. CDR3 coding DNA: TGCAGCGTTGAGCAGGGAGATGGCTATGGCTACACCTTA. V usage is TRBV29-1 and J usage is TRBJ1-2, with a weak D call TRBD1 (5 bases). Germline CDR1 reads SQVTM; CDR2 reads ANQGSEA. The CDR3 has 13 residues. The V and J ends lost 3 bases and 4 bases respectively, with 12 bases between them.

A remark on this clonotype: Possible read error: a much larger clone is one base away. V and J are TRBV10-1 and TRBJ2-7; D is perhaps TRBD1 (6 bases). The CDR3 sequence is 13 residues long. Per germline, CDR1 WNHNN and CDR2 SYGVQD (reference sequence). The CDR3 is CASGESTRGKQYF. The DNA of the CDR3 is TGCGCCAGCGGTGAGTCGACCAGGGGTAAGCAGTACTTC.

As regards this clonotype: Mismatch with germline at one junction end may stem from a read error. The chain couples TRBV6-5 to TRBJ1-1; D may be TRBD1 (5 bases). The V gene's germline CDR1 is MNHEY and CDR2 SVGAGI. The CDR3 length is 13 residues. The CDR3: CGSRAPVNTEAFF. DNA for the CDR3: TGTGGCAGCAGGGCACCCGTGAACACAGAAGCTTTCTTT.

This clonotype was detected once. Possible read error: a much larger clone is one base away. V and J are TRBV7-8 and TRBJ2-5, with 12 bases fitting TRBD2. The CDR3 contains 15 residues. Trimming cost V 1 base and J 5 bases; bases outside gene matches: 2. Germline V gene sequence: CDR1 SGHVS, CDR2 FQNEAQ. The CDR3 sequence is CASSLELAGGETQYF. The CDR3 nucleotides read TGTGCCAGCAGCTTAGAACTAGCGGGAGGTGAGACCCAGTACTTC.

This clonotype was picked up a small number of times. One base away lies a much larger clone, so this may be a sequencing read error. The chain links TRBV5-1 to TRBJ1-4; D gene uncertain. Germline V lookup: CDR1 SGHRS, CDR2 YFSETQ. CDR3 length: 13 amino acids. In DNA, the CDR3 is TGCGCCAGCAGCCCGGGAGCGAATGAAAAACTGCTTTTT. Its protein product is CASSPGANEKLLF.

The V and J genes are TRBV28 and TRBJ1-1, with D perhaps TRBD1 (5 bases). The CDR3 runs 13 residues. Looked up from germline, CDR1 is MDHEN and CDR2 is SYDVKM. V lost 2 bases to trimming and J lost 1 base, with 5 bases between them. CDR3 loop: CASSLGTNTEAFF. For the CDR3, the DNA is TGTGCCAGCAGTTTAGGGACGAACACTGAAGCTTTCTTT.

Turning to this clonotype: The junction and the germline gene differ at one end; a read error may be behind it. This chain connects TRBV29-1 to TRBJ2-6; D call uncertain. Germline V gene lookup returns CDR1 SQVTM and CDR2 ANQGSEA. CDR3 size: 14 residues. Written as DNA, the CDR3 is TGCAGCGTTGATGCAGGCTCTGGGGTCAACGTCCTGACTTTC. Encoded protein: CSVDAGSGVNVLTF.

This clonotype was detected once. The chain is built from TRBV10-3 and TRBJ2-7; 7 bases line up with TRBD2. CDR1 is ENHRY and CDR2 is SYGVKD in the germline V gene. CDR3 length equals 14 residues. After removal of 6 bases from V and 1 base from J, the junction contained 6 bases not matched to a gene. The CDR3 spells CAISVLASSYEQYF. Here the CDR3 DNA reads TGTGCCATCAGCGTACTAGCGTCTTCCTACGAGCAGTACTTC.

As concerns this clonotype: Germline is not matched at one junction end, which may reflect a read error. This chain joins TRBV10-1 and TRBJ2-3; D is unresolved. The CDR3 length is 14 residues. CDR1 is WNHNN and CDR2 is SYGVQD in the germline V gene (reference sequence). This CDR3 is CASSLGLGADTQCF. The CDR3 DNA follows: TGTGCCAGCAGTCTCGGGCTAGGCGCAGATACGCAGTGTTTT.

A remark on this clonotype: A much larger clone lies one base from this, so it may be a read error. The chain employs TRBV10-2 and TRBJ1-1; a possible D gene is TRBD1 (5 bases). The CDR3 totals 14 residues. Germline assignment: CDR1 WSHSY and CDR2 SAAADI. CDR3 protein: CASSETGPNTEAYF. The CDR3 DNA reads as TGCGCCAGCAGTGAGACAGGCCCGAACACTGAAGCTTACTTT.

The genes are TRBV29-1 and TRBJ1-1; a possible D gene is TRBD1 (5 bases). The CDR3 is 12 amino acids. CDR1 is SQVTM and CDR2 is ANQGSEA in the germline V gene. Trimming removed 5 bases at V and 9 bases at J, with 16 bases between. The CDR3 region is CSVIRDGTKAFF. The CDR3 region has the DNA TGCAGCGTTATAAGGGATGGGACTAAAGCTTTCTTT.

This clonotype has just a few counts. This may arise from a read error, as a much more abundant clone is one base away. The chain couples TRBV12-3 or TRBV12-4 to TRBJ2-1; D not resolved. The CDR3 extends over 12 amino acids. CDR3 DNA sequence: TGTGCCAGCAATAACCCTCTGGTGCGACCCGACTTC. This translates into CASNNPLVRPDF.

There are many counts of this clonotype. The V call is TRBV13, the J call TRBJ2-1; D is possibly TRBD2 (5 bases). Per germline, CDR1 PRHDT and CDR2 FYEKMQ (reference sequence). This CDR3 is built from 13 residues. The V end was cut by 3 bases, the J end by 12 bases, with 15 bases between. The CDR3 sequence is CASSFTSELGQFF. The CDR3 DNA reads as TGTGCCAGCAGCTTCACTAGTGAGCTAGGGCAGTTCTTC. Filled out from reference TRBV13 and TRBJ2-1, the complete variable domain reads AAGVIQSPRHLIKEKRETATLKCYPIPRHDTVYWYQQGPGQDPQFLISFYEKMQSDKGSIPDRFSAQQFSDYHSELNMSSLELGDSALYFCASSFTSELGQFFGPGTRLTVL.

This clonotype was counted a few times. This chain connects TRBV30 to TRBJ2-2; D ambiguous. Germline-derived CDR1 and CDR2 are GTSNPN and SVGIG (reference sequence). The V and J ends lost 1 base and 0 bases respectively, with 12 bases between them. There are 16 residues in the CDR3. CDR3: CAWSGGATANTGELFF. The CDR3 coding sequence is TGTGCCTGGAGTGGAGGTGCGACTGCGAACACCGGGGAGCTGTTTTTT.

This clonotype was found once. At one end, the junction sequence differs from germline, possibly due to a read error. The V call is TRBV9, the J call TRBJ2-7; the D gene is possibly TRBD1 (6 bases). The CDR3 is made up of 15 amino acids. CDR1 and CDR2 (germline): SGDLS, YYNGEE. CDR3 DNA: TGTGCCAGCAGCGCATCGGACAGAGGGGGAGCCGAGCACTACTTC. Translated, it gives CASSASDRGGAEHYF.

This clonotype was seen only once. V and J are TRBV11-2 and TRBJ2-1; TRBD2 aligns across 7 bases. The V gene's germline CDR1 is SGHAT and CDR2 FQNNGV. The CDR3 loop spans 15 amino acids. Germline trimming cut 5 bases from V and 8 bases from J; bases unmatched to any gene: 12. CDR3 coding DNA: TGTGCCAGCAGCCAATACCCGGGACTATGTGATGAGCAGTTCTTC. Residues: CASSQYPGLCDEQFF.

Details on this clonotype: One end of the junction varies from germline; a read error may be responsible. The chain carries TRBV28 and TRBJ2-4; weak D call: TRBD2 (7 bases). Looked up from germline, CDR1 is MDHEN and CDR2 is SYDVKM. The CDR3 runs 15 residues. The CDR3 DNA sequence: TGTGCCAGCAGTTTTATGGGGGGGGCGGTTAACACTCAGTACTTC. The encoded protein is CASSFMGGAVNTQYF. The variable domain in full, with the rest retrieved from reference TRBV28 and TRBJ2-4, is DVKVTQSSRYLVKRTGEKVFLECVQDMDHENMFWYRQDPGLGLRLIYFSYDVKMKEKGDIPEGYSVSREKKERFSLILESASTNQTSMYLCASSFMGGAVNTQYFGAGTRLSVL.

The V gene is TRBV11-3, the J gene TRBJ2-7, with TRBD2 matching over 10 bases. Losses at the gene ends were 10 bases for V and 7 bases for J; bases not matched to a gene: 25. CDR1 SGHNT and CDR2 YENEEA come from the germline V gene. This CDR3 contains 18 residues. The CDR3 region is CANSGGGILAGESYEQYF. The DNA for the CDR3 is TGTGCCAACAGTGGTGGCGGGATCCTAGCGGGAGAGTCTTATGAGCAGTACTTC.

The V gene is TRBV11-1, the J gene TRBJ2-3, with 9 bases lining up with TRBD2. The V gene end was trimmed by 8 bases and the J gene end by 1 base; junction bases not matched to a gene: 7. The V gene's germline CDR1 is SGHAT and CDR2 FQDESV (reference sequence). The CDR3 sequence is 15 residues long. The CDR3: CASWCGRAGTDTQYF. CDR3 nucleotide sequence: TGTGCCAGCTGGTGCGGGAGGGCGGGCACAGATACGCAGTATTTT.

The chain is built from TRBV28 and TRBJ1-2, with D possibly being TRBD1 (6 bases). This CDR3 contains 15 residues. The V end was cut by 6 bases, the J end by 1 base, with 15 bases between. Germline V gene lookup returns CDR1 MDHEN and CDR2 SYDVKM. CDR3: CASSSGQINNYGYTF. The DNA for the CDR3 is TGTGCCAGCAGCTCCGGACAGATTAATAACTATGGCTACACCTTC.

With regard to this clonotype: This may arise from a read error, as a much more abundant clone is one base away. This chain connects TRBV5-4 to TRBJ1-2; D is unclear. The CDR3 sequence is 13 residues long. Looked up from germline, CDR1 is SGHNT and CDR2 is YYREEE (reference sequence). V was clipped by 3 bases and J by 4 bases, with 10 bases between them. The CDR3 reads CASSSQEGYGYTF. Written as DNA, the CDR3 is TGTGCCAGCAGCTCCCAGGAAGGCTATGGCTACACCTTC. Combining the CDR3 with reference TRBV5-4 and TRBJ1-2 gives the whole variable domain ETGVTQSPTHLIKTRGQQVTLRCSSQSGHNTVSWYQQALGQGPQFIFQYYREEENGRGNFPPRFSGLQFPNYSSELNVNALELDDSALYLCASSSQEGYGYTFGSGTRLTVV.